This T cell receptor beta chain was found in a study of T cells after yellow fever vaccination. Notes on this clonotype: What it recognizes is unknown.

The 5'RACE template-switching step produced TCR cDNA and added a universal primer site and UMIs. TCRdb reprocessed the 5' RACE reads with MiXCR, giving one entry per CDR3 protein. Of 620,000 or so distinct CDR3 sequences in the sample, 17% were seen once. Findings and caveats of the study: Post-booster samples contained most primary-vaccination clones (approximately 96% CD4, around 90% CD8).

This material consisted of PBMCs, taken about 5 days after the first yellow fever vaccination. This sequence originates from a man aged 18 to 29 who received the YFV17D yellow fever vaccine.

In DNA form, the CDR3 reads TGTGCCAGCAGCCAGGACCCCCTCGCCGGGGAGCTGTTTTTT. Encoded protein: CASSQDPLAGELFF. V is TRBV4-2 and J is TRBJ2-2; D not resolved. Germline values: CDR1 LGHNA, CDR2 YNFKEQ. The CDR3 is made up of 14 amino acids. V gave up 3 bases and J gave up 6 bases, with 11 bases separating them.